This T cell receptor (beta chain) was recorded in a study of PD-1 blockade in classical Hodgkin lymphoma. On the study more broadly: Administration of nivolumab to patients was at 3 mg/kg intravenously every 2 weeks.

In regard to this clone: Its antigen remains unidentified.

The V and J ends lost 0 bases and 9 bases, in that order; junction bases with no gene match: 13. Germline V lookup: CDR1 SGHDN, CDR2 FVKESK. The CDR3 runs 16 residues. Data came from immunoSEQ multiplex PCR; TCRdb stores just in-frame clones and leaves some out. The data show 100,000 to 120,000 clones, approximately 90% seen once. Time point denoted: cycle 4 day 1 (C4D1), after 5 to 7 weeks of nivolumab. The patients all showed relapse after autologous stem cell transplantation, while their brentuximab vedotin exposure varied. The study recorded best responses of complete response, partial response or progressive disease. General study results and limits: It was reported that newly diagnosed patients had less baseline TCR diversity than healthy donors. The study found that TCR diversity rose significantly by C4D1 in CD4+ but not CD8+ cells.

The sample in question was peripheral blood mononuclear cells (PBMCs), obtained before the fourth cycle of nivolumab. The receptor was derived from a human donor with classical Hodgkin lymphoma. V gene TRBV14 combines with J gene TRBJ2-7, with 8 bases fitting TRBD2. The CDR3 nucleotides read TGTGCCAGCAGCCAAGATTCATCCAGCGGGGGAGACGGGCAGTACTTC. Protein sequence: CASSQDSSSGGDGQYF. The full variable domain, with the rest looked up from reference TRBV14 and TRBJ2-7, is EAGVTQFPSHSVIEKGQTVTLRCDPISGHDNLYWYRRVMGKEIKFLLHFVKESKQDESGMPNNRFLAERTGGTYSTLKVQPAELEDSGVYFCASSQDSSSGGDGQYFGPGTRLTVT.